This is a list of T cell receptor beta chains from one sample in a study of T cell changes during pregnancy in multiple sclerosis. Profiling relied on immunoSEQ multiplex PCR, and the TCRdb table lists in-frame clones only, not all of them. The table records about 72,000 clones, 91% of them present only once. The sample consisted of peripheral blood, taken in the third trimester of pregnancy. These receptors were taken from a female donor in good health, enrolled as a control in a pregnancy study. CDR3s include the opening cysteine and the closing phenylalanine or tryptophan. D genes are given only for firm matches. The size entry is marked missing in some rows and otherwise reads once, few, many or a size class.

abundance: NA; v_gene: TRBV6-1; d_gene: TRBD1; j_gene: TRBJ1-5; CDR3nt: TGTGCCAGCCGAGCGGGACAGGGTTATCAGCCCCAGCATTTT; CDR3aa: CASRAGQGYQPQHF
abundance: NA; v_gene: TRBV25-1; d_gene: NA; j_gene: TRBJ1-4; CDR3nt: TGTGCCAGCAGTGATCCGGAGCAGGGAAGGAGTGAAAAACTGTTTTTT; CDR3aa: CASSDPEQGRSEKLFF
abundance: NA; v_gene: TRBV7-2; d_gene: NA; j_gene: TRBJ2-3; CDR3nt: TGTGCCAGCAGCTTAGCCACCACGGGGGACGGCACAGATACGCAGTATTTT; CDR3aa: CASSLATTGDGTDTQYF
abundance: NA; v_gene: TRBV5-1; d_gene: NA; j_gene: TRBJ2-2; CDR3nt: TGCGCCAGCAGCTTCACCGCGGGCACCGGGGAGCTGTTTTTT; CDR3aa: CASSFTAGTGELFF
abundance: NA; v_gene: TRBV5-1; d_gene: TRBD1; j_gene: TRBJ1-2; CDR3nt: TGCGCCAGCAGCCCGACAGGGGATTATGGCTACACCTTC; CDR3aa: CASSPTGDYGYTF
abundance: NA; v_gene: TRBV5-1; d_gene: TRBD1; j_gene: TRBJ1-1; CDR3nt: TGCGCCAGCAGCTCACTCACAGGGGTAACTGAAGCTTTCTTT; CDR3aa: CASSSLTGVTEAFF
abundance: NA; v_gene: TRBV5-1; d_gene: NA; j_gene: TRBJ2-2; CDR3nt: TGCGCCAGCAGCTTGGATGGGTCCCAGGACGGGGAGCTGTTTTTT; CDR3aa: CASSLDGSQDGELFF
abundance: once; v_gene: TRBV28; d_gene: TRBD2; j_gene: TRBJ2-1; CDR3nt: TGTGCCAGCAGTGAATCAACTAGCGGGAGTTGGAATGAGCAGTTCTTC; CDR3aa: CASSESTSGSWNEQFF
abundance: NA; v_gene: TRBV28; d_gene: TRBD2; j_gene: TRBJ2-3; CDR3nt: TGTGCCACCCGGGCTAGCGGACGCACAGATACGCAGTATTTT; CDR3aa: CATRASGRTDTQYF
abundance: NA; v_gene: TRBV27; d_gene: TRBD2; j_gene: TRBJ2-3; CDR3nt: TGTGCCAGCAGTTTTGGGACTAGCCTAACCACAGATACGCAGTATTTT; CDR3aa: CASSFGTSLTTDTQYF
abundance: NA; v_gene: TRBV5-1; d_gene: NA; j_gene: TRBJ2-1; CDR3nt: TGCGCCAGCAGCTTGGAATGGGCCCCCCAGTTCTTC; CDR3aa: CASSLEWAPQFF
abundance: NA; v_gene: TRBV25-1; d_gene: NA; j_gene: TRBJ1-2; CDR3nt: TGTGCCAGCAGTAGGACGTGGGAGAACCACTATGGCTACACCTTC; CDR3aa: CASSRTWENHYGYTF